A selection of T cell receptor beta chains follows, all from one sample in a study of blood T cell repertoires in COVID-19. Measured with immunoSEQ multiplex PCR; TCRdb has only the in-frame clones, and not every one. This table has 150,000 to 200,000 clones, about 85% appearing once. The specimen sequenced was peripheral blood. The source of these receptors is a man of 80 years or more with COVID-19, enrolled during active disease. CDR3s include the opening cysteine and the closing phenylalanine or tryptophan. A D gene is named only where the DNA matches it firmly. Only part of the rows carry a size: once, few, many, or a class if the clone is expanded.

V,size,J,D,CDR3,DNA
TRBV14,-,TRBJ2-3,-,CASSPVLAGTDTQYF,TGTGCCAGCAGCCCCGTGTTAGCGGGCACAGATACGCAGTATTTT
TRBV20-1,-,TRBJ2-7,-,CSCYYEQYF,TGCAGTTGTTACTACGAGCAGTACTTC
TRBV2,-,TRBJ1-6,-,CASSGIGSSYNSPLHF,TGTGCCAGCAGTGGGATAGGGAGCTCCTATAATTCACCCCTCCACTTT
TRBV18,-,TRBJ1-1,TRBD1,CASSPMGQGVTEAFF,TGTGCCAGCTCACCCATGGGACAGGGGGTCACTGAAGCTTTCTTT
TRBV24-1,-,TRBJ2-2,-,CATSDRDRDSGELFF,TGTGCCACCAGTGACCGAGACAGGGACTCCGGGGAGCTGTTTTTT
TRBV11-3,-,TRBJ2-7,-,CASSRTDSGFSIEQYF,TGTGCCAGCAGCCGGACAGATTCGGGGTTCTCTATCGAGCAGTACTTC
TRBV27,-,TRBJ1-2,-,CASSLSRGQPYYGYTF,TGTGCCAGCAGTTTATCCAGAGGACAGCCCTACTATGGCTACACCTTC
TRBV5-8,-,TRBJ1-1,TRBD1,CANPSGRGKSMNTEAFF,TGTGCCAACCCGTCTGGCAGGGGGAAGTCAATGAACACTGAAGCTTTCTTT
TRBV2,once,TRBJ1-6,-,CASKNERANSPLHF,TGTGCCAGCAAAAACGAAAGAGCTAATTCACCCCTCCACTTT
TRBV12-5,-,TRBJ2-1,TRBD1,CASGLGQGIGDEQFF,TGTGCTAGTGGCCTCGGACAGGGGATAGGAGATGAGCAGTTCTTC
TRBV11-3,-,TRBJ1-5,-,CASSLAFCNQPQHF,TGTGCCAGCAGCTTAGCGTTTTGCAATCAGCCCCAGCATTTT
TRBV6-1,few,TRBJ1-2,TRBD1,CASSDPGTGYGYTF,TGTGCCAGCAGTGACCCAGGGACAGGCTATGGCTACACCTTC
TRBV5-1,-,TRBJ2-5,-,CASSAALAGGQETQYF,TGCGCCAGCAGCGCTGCCCTGGCCGGGGGACAAGAGACCCAGTACTTC
TRBV4-1,-,TRBJ2-6,-,CASSHPGGSGANVLTF,TGCGCCAGCAGCCACCCCGGGGGATCTGGGGCCAACGTCCTGACTTTC
TRBV4-2,once,TRBJ1-6,-,CASSQGRDNSPLHF,TGTGCCAGCAGCCAAGGTCGGGATAATTCACCCCTCCACTTT
TRBV20-1,-,TRBJ2-7,TRBD1,CSASSGTGSYEQYF,TGCAGTGCTAGTTCCGGGACAGGGTCCTACGAGCAGTACTTC
TRBV6-5,-,TRBJ1-2,TRBD1,CASSYRGRQANYGYTF,TGTGCCAGCAGTTACAGGGGGCGTCAAGCTAACTATGGCTACACCTTC
TRBV5-1,few,TRBJ1-2,-,CASSPPAGVGGYTF,TGCGCCAGCAGCCCTCCCGCGGGGGTGGGGGGCTACACCTTC
TRBV3-1/TRBV3-2,once,TRBJ2-1,TRBD1,CASSDTGDEQFF,TGTGCCAGCAGCGATACAGGGGATGAGCAGTTCTTC
TRBV6-4,-,TRBJ1-2,-,CASSPNGYTF,TGTGCCAGCAGCCCAAATGGCTACACCTTC
TRBV7-9,-,TRBJ1-1,-,CASSPGTFMNTEAFF,TGTGCCAGCAGCCCCGGGACATTTATGAACACTGAAGCTTTCTTT
TRBV18,-,TRBJ2-4,TRBD1,CASSPPVQGEQNIQYF,TGTGCCAGCTCACCACCGGTCCAGGGGGAACAAAACATTCAGTACTTC
TRBV18,-,TRBJ1-5,TRBD1,CASSPNRGSVGNQPQHF,TGTGCCAGCTCACCAAACAGGGGGTCGGTCGGCAATCAGCCCCAGCATTTT
TRBV27,few,TRBJ2-1,-,CASGSQGGSNEQFF,TGTGCCAGCGGATCACAGGGAGGGAGTAATGAGCAGTTCTTC
TRBV5-5,-,TRBJ1-3,TRBD1,CASSASPGQGWSGNTIYF,TGTGCCAGCAGCGCCTCACCGGGACAGGGATGGTCTGGAAACACCATATATTTT
TRBV19,-,TRBJ1-4,TRBD1,CASSARSRGDEKLFF,TGTGCCAGTAGCGCCCGGAGCAGGGGGGATGAAAAACTGTTTTTT
TRBV19,-,TRBJ1-4,-,CASSPISATNEKLFF,TGTGCCAGTAGTCCTATCTCTGCAACTAATGAAAAACTGTTTTTT
TRBV6-6,-,TRBJ2-3,TRBD2,CASSAGTSGEDTQYF,TGTGCCAGCAGTGCCGGGACTAGCGGGGAAGATACGCAGTATTTT
TRBV5-4,few,TRBJ1-6,-,CASSLDRNNSPLHF,TGTGCCAGCAGCTTGGACAGGAATAATTCACCCCTCCACTTT
TRBV11-2,-,TRBJ1-1,-,CASSLVGRNTEAFF,TGTGCCAGCAGCTTAGTAGGGAGGAACACTGAAGCTTTCTTT
TRBV19,-,TRBJ1-1,-,CASSMAHPLATPPLAFF,TGTGCCAGTAGTATGGCACACCCCTTAGCGACACCGCCCTTGGCTTTCTTT
TRBV28,-,TRBJ1-5,-,CASSLGRSNQPQHF,TGTGCCAGCAGTTTAGGGAGGAGCAATCAGCCCCAGCATTTT
TRBV29-1,-,TRBJ1-2,TRBD1,CSVATGLEYGYTF,TGCAGCGTTGCGACAGGGTTGGAGTATGGCTACACCTTC
TRBV19,-,TRBJ1-6,TRBD1,CASSTATQGHSPLHF,TGTGCCAGTAGCACCGCTACACAGGGGCACTCACCCCTCCACTTT
TRBV7-9,-,TRBJ1-6,-,CASSLPGLPPGNSPLHF,TGTGCCAGCAGCTTACCCGGGCTCCCTCCGGGAAATTCACCCCTCCACTTT
TRBV10-3,-,TRBJ1-1,-,CAISESTRGSTRQF,TGTGCCATCAGTGAGTCGACTCGAGGGTCAACCCGTCAGTTT
TRBV4-1,-,TRBJ1-4,-,CASSQTGTPVNEKLFF,TGCGCCAGCAGCCAAACCGGGACACCGGTTAACGAAAAACTGTTTTTT
TRBV5-1,-,TRBJ1-3,TRBD1,CASSLAWTGLSGNTIYF,TGCGCCAGCAGCTTGGCCTGGACAGGCCTCTCTGGAAACACCATATATTTT
TRBV15,-,TRBJ2-7,TRBD2,CATSRAGLASSYEQYF,TGTGCCACCAGCAGAGCCGGACTAGCGAGTTCCTACGAGCAGTACTTC
TRBV29-1,-,TRBJ1-2,TRBD1,CSGRQGSYGYTF,TGCAGCGGCCGACAGGGGAGCTATGGCTACACCTTC
TRBV2,-,TRBJ2-2,TRBD2,CASSEISGGNTGELFF,TGTGCCAGCAGTGAAATTAGCGGGGGGAACACCGGGGAGCTGTTTTTT